This T cell receptor (beta chain) was profiled in a study of cytomegalovirus exposure and HLA in healthy donors. In the PCR, 60 Vbeta and 13 Jbeta primers were used. Clones were sequenced by immunoSEQ multiplex PCR, and TCRdb holds only the in-frame ones, with some missing. This table has approximately 150,000 clones, 70% to 80% appearing once. Germline CDR1 and CDR2: LGHNA and YSLEER. With 5 bases clipped from V and 2 bases from J, the junction kept 1 base outside the gene matches. CDR3 length: 15 amino acids. The chain employs TRBV4-3 and TRBJ2-3; TRBD2 agrees at 13 bases. This clonotype was obtained from a man aged 35 to 55 in good health and CMV-seronegative. The sample was PBMCs. Here the CDR3 reads CASSGTSGTTDTQYF. CDR3 in DNA: TGCGCCAGCAGCGGGACTAGCGGGACCACAGATACGCAGTATTTT.